The sequence of this TCR beta chain was determined in a study of identical twins (dated by TCRdb to about 2016). About the study as a whole: The study deep-sequenced TCR alpha and beta repertoires from monozygotic twins, unrelated adults of various ages and cord blood to test whether fetal clonotypes persist. To rule out contamination, replicate twin experiments were performed at different times with different library preparation protocols.

The CDR3 contains 13 residues, cysteine and phenylalanine counted. CDR3 DNA only is kept here, 39 bases in frame from base 1. Via the germline V gene, CDR1 is SGHRS and CDR2 YFSETQ. V loses 1 base, J loses 3 bases, and the germline ends lie 7 bases apart. A note on this clonotype: Its antigen remains undetermined. Within one base of it there is no much larger clone, and no base qualities were kept.

Only healthy Caucasian donors were included. Three pairs of female monozygotic twins, all aged about 18 to 29 years, were included in the twin cohort. Using Miltenyi CD45RO+ enrichment and human naive T-cell isolation kits, memory (CD45RO+) and naive T cells were isolated from PBMC. What the study reported, not specific to this receptor: Compared with coincidental sharing between unrelated individuals, an excess of low generation-probability sequences was observed among out-of-frame TCR alpha sequences shared between twins. Zero-insertion analyses could be partly confounded by invariant T cells such as MAIT and iNKT, though diverse VJ usage argued against such confounding for most clonotypes. Excess twin sharing in beta out-of-frame sequences was weaker because fewer shared sequences lowered the signal-to-noise ratio. In monozygotic twins, recombination models systematically underestimated out-of-frame TCR alpha sharing, but the models matched the sharing seen between unrelated individuals. Because the same donors could not be followed over many years, the conclusions relied on cross-sectional statistical analysis. Abundant cord blood beta clonotypes carried fewer insertions; young adult naive repertoires showed a weaker similar trend, while memory repertoires showed none.

Receptors were amplified or captured by 5' RACE. This sample was sequenced with an Illumina HiSeq 2000. Template switching introduced a universal primer binding site; the final cDNA contained a unique molecular identifier, enabling accurate counting of TCR cDNA molecules. Specific primers in the conserved constant-segment region were used to synthesize first-strand cDNA for TCR alpha and beta chains. Each cDNA library was double barcoded, with a SMART-Mk sample barcode plus Illumina barcodes, to control for contamination. TruSeq adapter sequences and Illumina sample barcodes were added in two successive PCR steps. The Illumina HiSeq platform was used with custom primers to sequence TCR alpha and beta cDNA libraries. Concerning the study's data processing: MiGEC processed the raw reads to extract unique molecular identifiers, while MiXCR was used to determine the CDR3 positions. For each individual, recombination models were inferred using an EM algorithm with the repgenHMM and IGoR tools. The analysis of shared clonotypes was done with the tcR package in R, with sharing normalized by the product of cloneset sizes. To study raw recombination without the effects of thymic and clonal selection, out-of-frame nonproductive sequences were analyzed. TCRdb's own reprocessing of the public reads used fastp at Q25 and MiXCR and kept productive beta chains. Under each unique CDR3 protein, matching rows form one entry showing the most common genes and DNA. TCRdb's processing, not the authors' own work, is the source of the V and J calls. Present in this sample are approximately 220,000 distinct CDR3 sequences, around 8.1% of which were seen just once. The ten largest clonotypes hold 1.9% of the sample.

This sample was shared with a second study, whose subject was yellow fever vaccine responses in identical twins. According to the second study: According to the authors, the vaccine-induced T cell response in identical twins seemed to be partly convergent and partly specific to each individual. In the study, vaccine-responding T cell clones were precisely tracked in identical twins.

The specimen sequenced was memory (CD45RO+) T cells sorted from blood. The cell subset or site label corresponds to: CD45RO+ enriched T cells. The chain employs TRBV5-1 and TRBJ2-5; the D gene remains uncertain. This receptor was identified in a woman younger than 30 in good health. The nucleotides read TGCGCCAGCAGCTTGCGTCCAGAAGAGACCCAGTACTTC. The resulting protein is CASSLRPEETQYF.